This is a list of T cell receptor beta chains from one sample in a study of OX40 agonist ivuxolimab in advanced cancers. Using immunoSEQ multiplex PCR, the repertoire was profiled, and TCRdb retains in-frame clones only, with some absent. The sample has roughly 50,000 clones; around 92% are singletons. The specimen comprised CD4+ or CD8+ T cells sorted from blood, sampled in a trial of the OX40 agonist ivuxolimab. The receptors here all came from an adult with an advanced solid tumor such as melanoma, head and neck, liver or kidney cancer. CDR3s include the opening cysteine and the closing phenylalanine or tryptophan. A D gene is named only where the DNA matches it firmly. Only part of the rows carry a size: once, few, many, or a class if the clone is expanded.

d_gene: NA
v_gene: TRBV6-5
j_gene: TRBJ1-2
abundance: few
CDR3aa: CASSQAGTHGYTF
CDR3nt: TGTGCCAGCAGTCAAGCCGGGACACATGGCTACACCTTC

d_gene: TRBD1
v_gene: TRBV27
j_gene: TRBJ1-4
abundance: NA
CDR3aa: CASSLGQENTKLFF
CDR3nt: TGTGCCAGCAGTCTGGGACAGGAAAACACAAAACTGTTTTTT

d_gene: NA
v_gene: TRBV5-1
j_gene: TRBJ2-1
abundance: NA
CDR3aa: CASSLPSYNEQFF
CDR3nt: TGCGCCAGCAGCTTGCCCAGCTACAATGAGCAGTTCTTC

d_gene: NA
v_gene: TRBV7-3
j_gene: TRBJ2-1
abundance: NA
CDR3aa: CASSSDNRRDNEQFF
CDR3nt: TGTGCCAGCAGCTCTGACAACAGGCGAGACAATGAGCAGTTCTTC

d_gene: TRBD2
v_gene: TRBV9
j_gene: TRBJ2-6
abundance: NA
CDR3aa: CASSVGLAGGPRSGANVLTF
CDR3nt: TGTGCCAGCAGCGTGGGACTAGCGGGGGGGCCACGATCTGGGGCCAACGTCCTGACTTTC

d_gene: NA
v_gene: TRBV14
j_gene: TRBJ2-7
abundance: large
CDR3aa: CASSQMIFGVSYEQYF
CDR3nt: TGTGCCAGCAGCCAAATGATTTTCGGGGTCTCCTACGAGCAGTACTTC

d_gene: TRBD1
v_gene: TRBV4-1
j_gene: TRBJ1-1
abundance: NA
CDR3aa: CASSQTGLTEAFF
CDR3nt: TGCGCCAGCAGCCAGACAGGGCTCACTGAAGCTTTCTTT

d_gene: NA
v_gene: TRBV9
j_gene: TRBJ2-4
abundance: NA
CDR3aa: CASSARDTLAKNIQYF
CDR3nt: TGTGCCAGCAGCGCCCGGGACACCCTAGCCAAAAACATTCAGTACTTC

d_gene: TRBD2
v_gene: TRBV27
j_gene: TRBJ2-5
abundance: NA
CDR3aa: CASSWGGRADLLETQYF
CDR3nt: TGTGCCAGCAGTTGGGGCGGGAGGGCCGACTTATTAGAGACCCAGTACTTC

d_gene: TRBD1
v_gene: TRBV19
j_gene: TRBJ1-2
abundance: NA
CDR3aa: CASSSQGAPYGYTF
CDR3nt: TGTGCCAGTAGTAGCCAGGGGGCCCCCTATGGCTACACCTTC

d_gene: NA
v_gene: TRBV30
j_gene: TRBJ1-4
abundance: NA
CDR3aa: CAWSVLGPNEKLFF
CDR3nt: TGTGCCTGGAGTGTACTCGGTCCTAATGAAAAACTGTTTTTT

d_gene: TRBD1
v_gene: TRBV19
j_gene: TRBJ2-1
abundance: NA
CDR3aa: CATNGQVFEEQFF
CDR3nt: TGTGCCACCAATGGACAGGTCTTCGAGGAGCAGTTCTTC

d_gene: TRBD1
v_gene: TRBV14
j_gene: TRBJ1-2
abundance: NA
CDR3aa: CASSQARTGGNGYTF
CDR3nt: TGTGCCAGCAGCCAAGCCCGGACAGGGGGCAATGGCTACACCTTC

d_gene: TRBD2
v_gene: TRBV7-2
j_gene: TRBJ2-7
abundance: once
CDR3aa: CASGRSGGAYEQYF
CDR3nt: TGTGCCAGCGGGCGTAGCGGGGGGGCCTACGAGCAGTACTTC

d_gene: NA
v_gene: TRBV4-2
j_gene: TRBJ2-2
abundance: NA
CDR3aa: CASSHEPGTYTGELFF
CDR3nt: TGTGCCAGCAGCCACGAACCCGGGACATACACCGGGGAGCTGTTTTTT

d_gene: NA
v_gene: TRBV4-3
j_gene: TRBJ2-7
abundance: NA
CDR3aa: CASSQDLGGIAEQYF
CDR3nt: TGCGCCAGCAGCCAAGATCTTGGGGGTATTGCCGAGCAGTACTTC

d_gene: NA
v_gene: TRBV11-3
j_gene: TRBJ1-1
abundance: once
CDR3aa: CASSGPDNLNTEAFF
CDR3nt: TGTGCCAGCAGCGGCCCGGACAACTTGAACACTGAAGCTTTCTTT

d_gene: NA
v_gene: TRBV5-6
j_gene: TRBJ1-1
abundance: NA
CDR3aa: CASSYSSGVSFF
CDR3nt: TGTGCCAGCAGCTACTCCTCCGGGGTGAGTTTCTTT

d_gene: NA
v_gene: TRBV15
j_gene: TRBJ1-6
abundance: NA
CDR3aa: CATSRGRESSYNSPLHF
CDR3nt: TGTGCCACCAGCAGAGGACGGGAGAGCTCCTATAATTCACCCCTCCACTTT

d_gene: NA
v_gene: TRBV14
j_gene: TRBJ2-1
abundance: once
CDR3aa: CASSHILGHNEQFF
CDR3nt: TGTGCCAGCAGCCACATATTGGGTCACAATGAGCAGTTCTTC

d_gene: NA
v_gene: TRBV10-3
j_gene: TRBJ2-7
abundance: few
CDR3aa: CAISDAYEQYF
CDR3nt: TGTGCCATCAGTGACGCCTACGAGCAGTACTTC

d_gene: NA
v_gene: TRBV5-1
j_gene: TRBJ1-1
abundance: NA
CDR3aa: CASSYRGANTEAFF
CDR3nt: TGCGCCAGCAGCTATCGGGGGGCCAACACTGAAGCTTTCTTT

d_gene: TRBD2
v_gene: TRBV4-2
j_gene: TRBJ2-2
abundance: NA
CDR3aa: CASSPPGLAGWNTGELFF
CDR3nt: TGTGCCAGCAGCCCACCGGGACTAGCGGGATGGAACACCGGGGAGCTGTTTTTT

d_gene: NA
v_gene: TRBV6-5
j_gene: TRBJ1-2
abundance: NA
CDR3aa: CASSPGFGYTF
CDR3nt: TGTGCCAGCAGCCCAGGGTTTGGCTACACCTTC

d_gene: NA
v_gene: TRBV30
j_gene: TRBJ1-2
abundance: NA
CDR3aa: CACQYGYTF
CDR3nt: TGTGCCTGCCAATATGGCTACACCTTC

d_gene: NA
v_gene: TRBV4-2
j_gene: TRBJ1-2
abundance: NA
CDR3aa: CASSLMRDGYTF
CDR3nt: TGTGCCAGCAGCTTGATGAGGGATGGCTACACCTTC

d_gene: NA
v_gene: TRBV5-8
j_gene: TRBJ2-1
abundance: NA
CDR3aa: CASSSGADSYNEQFF
CDR3nt: TGTGCCAGCAGCTCAGGGGCAGACTCCTACAATGAGCAGTTCTTC

d_gene: TRBD2
v_gene: TRBV4-1
j_gene: TRBJ2-3
abundance: NA
CDR3aa: CASSQAASGSPTDTQYF
CDR3nt: TGCGCCAGCAGCCAAGCGGCTAGCGGGAGCCCCACAGATACGCAGTATTTT

d_gene: NA
v_gene: TRBV6-5
j_gene: TRBJ2-5
abundance: NA
CDR3aa: CASTVGAQETQYF
CDR3nt: TGTGCCAGCACGGTAGGGGCACAAGAGACCCAGTACTTC

d_gene: NA
v_gene: TRBV6-6
j_gene: TRBJ1-2
abundance: few
CDR3aa: CASSSYPGTVYGYTF
CDR3nt: TGTGCCAGCAGTTCGTATCCCGGGACGGTCTATGGCTACACCTTC

d_gene: NA
v_gene: TRBV10-2
j_gene: TRBJ2-7
abundance: NA
CDR3aa: CASSQEGWYEQYF
CDR3nt: TGCGCCAGCAGCCAGGAGGGGTGGTACGAGCAGTACTTC

d_gene: TRBD1
v_gene: TRBV15
j_gene: TRBJ2-3
abundance: NA
CDR3aa: CATSGDRGPSSTDTQYF
CDR3nt: TGTGCCACCAGCGGCGACAGGGGGCCTTCTAGCACAGATACGCAGTATTTT

d_gene: NA
v_gene: TRBV4-2
j_gene: TRBJ2-7
abundance: NA
CDR3aa: CASSLADEQYF
CDR3nt: TGTGCCAGCAGCTTGGCAGACGAGCAGTACTTC

d_gene: NA
v_gene: TRBV5-4
j_gene: TRBJ2-7
abundance: NA
CDR3aa: CASSSGTPLEQYF
CDR3nt: TGTGCCAGCAGCTCCGGGACACCGCTCGAGCAGTACTTC

d_gene: NA
v_gene: TRBV13
j_gene: TRBJ2-7
abundance: medium-sized
CDR3aa: CASSLQPIYEQYF
CDR3nt: TGTGCCAGCAGCTTACAGCCCATTTACGAGCAGTACTTC

d_gene: TRBD2
v_gene: TRBV27
j_gene: TRBJ2-1
abundance: NA
CDR3aa: CASSSGGAGDHGNEQFF
CDR3nt: TGTGCCAGCAGTTCCGGGGGGGCGGGAGACCACGGGAATGAGCAGTTCTTC

d_gene: NA
v_gene: TRBV7-6
j_gene: TRBJ2-1
abundance: NA
CDR3aa: CASSLEAGYNEQFF
CDR3nt: TGTGCCAGCAGCTTAGAGGCAGGGTACAATGAGCAGTTCTTC

d_gene: NA
v_gene: TRBV6-5
j_gene: TRBJ1-1
abundance: NA
CDR3aa: CASSYSAGPNTEAFF
CDR3nt: TGTGCCAGCAGTTACTCCGCAGGGCCCAACACTGAAGCTTTCTTT

d_gene: NA
v_gene: TRBV5-1
j_gene: TRBJ2-7
abundance: NA
CDR3aa: CASSLEGAYEQYF
CDR3nt: TGCGCCAGCAGCTTAGAGGGGGCCTACGAGCAGTACTTC